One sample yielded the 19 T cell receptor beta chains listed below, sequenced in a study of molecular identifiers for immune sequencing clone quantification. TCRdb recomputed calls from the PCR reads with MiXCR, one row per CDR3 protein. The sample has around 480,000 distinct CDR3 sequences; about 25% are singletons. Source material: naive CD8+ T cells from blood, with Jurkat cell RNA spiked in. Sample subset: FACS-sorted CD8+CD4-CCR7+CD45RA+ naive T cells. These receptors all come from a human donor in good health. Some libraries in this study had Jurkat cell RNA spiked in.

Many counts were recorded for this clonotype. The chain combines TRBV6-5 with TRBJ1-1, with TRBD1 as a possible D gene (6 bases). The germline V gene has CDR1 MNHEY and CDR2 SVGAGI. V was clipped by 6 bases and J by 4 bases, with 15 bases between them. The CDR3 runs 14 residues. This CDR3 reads CASRDRGVLTEAFF. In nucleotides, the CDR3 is TGTGCCAGCAGGGACAGAGGGGTGCTCACTGAAGCTTTCTTT.

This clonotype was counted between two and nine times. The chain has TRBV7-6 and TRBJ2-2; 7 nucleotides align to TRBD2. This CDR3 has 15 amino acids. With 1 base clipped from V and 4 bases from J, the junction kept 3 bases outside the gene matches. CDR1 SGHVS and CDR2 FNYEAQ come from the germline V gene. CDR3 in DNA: TGTGCCAGCAGCTTAGGTCCGGGGGGCACCGGGGAGCTGTTTTTT. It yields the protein CASSLGPGGTGELFF.

CDR3 in DNA: TGTGCCTGGAGTGTAGTTGCGGGGGGTTACAATGAGCAGTTCTTC. It is translated as CAWSVVAGGYNEQFF. The genes are TRBV30 and TRBJ2-1; 8 bases align to TRBD2. Germline lookup yields CDR1 GTSNPN and CDR2 SVGIG (reference sequence). The CDR3 has 15 residues. V dropped 0 bases and J dropped 4; count of bases not matched to a gene: 5.

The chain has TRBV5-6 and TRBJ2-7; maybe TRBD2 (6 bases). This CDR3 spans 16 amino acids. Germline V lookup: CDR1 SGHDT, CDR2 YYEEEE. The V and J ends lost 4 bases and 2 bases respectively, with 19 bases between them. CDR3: CASSEGLTIKTYEQYF. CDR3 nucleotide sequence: TGTGCCAGCAGCGAGGGACTTACAATCAAAACCTACGAGCAGTACTTC.

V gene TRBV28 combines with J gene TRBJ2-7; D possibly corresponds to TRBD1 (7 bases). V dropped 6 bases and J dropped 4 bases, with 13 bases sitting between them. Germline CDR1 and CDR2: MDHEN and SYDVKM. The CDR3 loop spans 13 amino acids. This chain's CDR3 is CASRPRGVYEQYF. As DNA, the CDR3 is TGTGCCAGCAGGCCCAGGGGGGTTTACGAGCAGTACTTC.

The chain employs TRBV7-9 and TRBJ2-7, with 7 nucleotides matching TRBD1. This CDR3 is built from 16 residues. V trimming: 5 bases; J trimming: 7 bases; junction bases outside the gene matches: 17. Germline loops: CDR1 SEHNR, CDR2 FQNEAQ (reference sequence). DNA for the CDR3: TGTGCCAGCAGCCCCGCGATCGGGACAGACCGTCGAGAGCAGTACTTC. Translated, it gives CASSPAIGTDRREQYF. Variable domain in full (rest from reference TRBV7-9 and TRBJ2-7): DTGVSQNPRHKITKRGQNVTFRCDPISEHNRLYWYRQTLGQGPEFLTYFQNEAQLEKSRLLSDRFSAERPKGSFSTLEIQRTEQGDSAMYLCASSPAIGTDRREQYFGPGTRLTVT.

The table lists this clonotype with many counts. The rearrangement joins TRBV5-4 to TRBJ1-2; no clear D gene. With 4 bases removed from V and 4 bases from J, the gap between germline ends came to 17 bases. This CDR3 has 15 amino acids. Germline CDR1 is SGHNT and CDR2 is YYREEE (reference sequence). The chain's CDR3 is CASSPTDSGGYGYTF. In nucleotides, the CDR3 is TGTGCCAGCAGCCCAACGGACTCCGGCGGCTATGGCTACACCTTC.

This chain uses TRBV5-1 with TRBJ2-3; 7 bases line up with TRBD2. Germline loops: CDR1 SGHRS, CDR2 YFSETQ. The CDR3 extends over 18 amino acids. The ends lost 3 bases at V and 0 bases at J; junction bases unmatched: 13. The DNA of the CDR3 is TGCGCCAGCAGCTCAGGGTTAGCGGGTCCCCCTAGCACAGATACGCAGTATTTT. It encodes CASSSGLAGPPSTDTQYF.

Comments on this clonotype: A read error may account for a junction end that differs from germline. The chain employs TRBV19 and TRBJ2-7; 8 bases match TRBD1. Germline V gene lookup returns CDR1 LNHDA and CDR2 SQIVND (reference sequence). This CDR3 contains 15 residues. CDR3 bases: TGTGCCGGTAGTCCAGGAAGGACAGGGATCCACGAGCAATACTTC. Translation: CAGSPGRTGIHEQYF. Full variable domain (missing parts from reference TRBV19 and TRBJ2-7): DGGITQSPKYLFRKEGQNVTLSCEQNLNHDAMYWYRQDPGQGLRLIYYSQIVNDFQKGDIAEGYSVSREKKESFPLTVTSAQKNPTAFYLCAGSPGRTGIHEQYFGPGTRLTVT.

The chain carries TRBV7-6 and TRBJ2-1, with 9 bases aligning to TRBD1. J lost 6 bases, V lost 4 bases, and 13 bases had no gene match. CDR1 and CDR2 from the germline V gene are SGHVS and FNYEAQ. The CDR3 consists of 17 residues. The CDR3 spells CASSSFDRDRAGNEQFF. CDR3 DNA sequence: TGTGCCAGCAGCTCATTCGACCGGGACAGGGCGGGCAATGAGCAGTTCTTC. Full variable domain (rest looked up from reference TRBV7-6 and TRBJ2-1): GAGVSQSPRYKVTKRGQDVALRCDPISGHVSLYWYRQALGQGPEFLTYFNYEAQQDKSGLPNDRFSAERPEGSISTLTIQRTEQRDSAMYRCASSSFDRDRAGNEQFFGPGTRLTVL.

The CDR3 bases are TGTGCCAGTAGTACACAGGGTTTTAACGAGCAGTACTTC. Its protein product is CASSTQGFNEQYF. V is TRBV19 and J is TRBJ2-7, with D possibly matching TRBD1 (6 bases). Germline assignment: CDR1 LNHDA and CDR2 SQIVND (reference sequence). V lost 4 bases and J 5 bases, leaving 12 bases between the germline ends. The CDR3 has 13 residues.

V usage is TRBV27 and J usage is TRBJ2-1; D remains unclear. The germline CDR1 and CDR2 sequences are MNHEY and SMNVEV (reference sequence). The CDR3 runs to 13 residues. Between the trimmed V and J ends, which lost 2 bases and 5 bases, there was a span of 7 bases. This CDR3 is CASSLTGHNEQFF. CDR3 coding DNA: TGTGCCAGCAGTTTAACGGGCCACAATGAGCAGTTCTTC.

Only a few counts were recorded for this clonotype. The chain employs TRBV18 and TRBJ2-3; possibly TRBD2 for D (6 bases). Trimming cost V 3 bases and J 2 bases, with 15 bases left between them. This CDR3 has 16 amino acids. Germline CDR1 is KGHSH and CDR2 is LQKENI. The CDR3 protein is CASSPIAGTDTDTQYF. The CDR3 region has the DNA TGTGCCAGCTCACCTATAGCCGGGACTGACACAGATACGCAGTATTTT.

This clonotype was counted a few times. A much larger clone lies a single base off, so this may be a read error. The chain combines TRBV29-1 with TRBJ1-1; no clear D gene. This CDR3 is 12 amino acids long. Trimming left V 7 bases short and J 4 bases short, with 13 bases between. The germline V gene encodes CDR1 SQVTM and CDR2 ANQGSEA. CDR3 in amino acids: CSAELVSTEAFF. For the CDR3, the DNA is TGCAGCGCTGAGTTGGTGAGCACTGAAGCTTTCTTT.

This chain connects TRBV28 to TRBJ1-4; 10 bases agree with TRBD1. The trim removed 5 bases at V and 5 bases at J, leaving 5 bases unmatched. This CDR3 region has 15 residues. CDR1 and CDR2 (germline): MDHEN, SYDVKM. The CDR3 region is CASSPDRGQNEKLFF. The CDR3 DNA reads TGTGCCAGCAGTCCTGACAGGGGGCAGAATGAAAAACTGTTTTTT. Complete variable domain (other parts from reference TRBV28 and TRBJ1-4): DVKVTQSSRYLVKRTGEKVFLECVQDMDHENMFWYRQDPGLGLRLIYFSYDVKMKEKGDIPEGYSVSREKKERFSLILESASTNQTSMYLCASSPDRGQNEKLFFGSGTQLSVL.

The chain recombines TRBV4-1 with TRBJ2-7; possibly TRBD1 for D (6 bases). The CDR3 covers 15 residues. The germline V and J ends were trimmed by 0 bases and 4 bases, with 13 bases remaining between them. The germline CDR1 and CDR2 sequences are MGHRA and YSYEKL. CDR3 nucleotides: TGCGCCAGCAGCCAAGACAGGGGTCCTAGTTACGAGCAGTACTTC. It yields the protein CASSQDRGPSYEQYF.

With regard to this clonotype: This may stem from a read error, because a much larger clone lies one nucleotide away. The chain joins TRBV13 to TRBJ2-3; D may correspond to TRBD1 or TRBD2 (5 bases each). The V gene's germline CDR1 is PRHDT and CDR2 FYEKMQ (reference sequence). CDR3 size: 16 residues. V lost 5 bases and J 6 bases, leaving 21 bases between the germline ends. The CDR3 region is CASSPEEAVGHDTQYF. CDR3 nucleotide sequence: TGTGCCAGCAGCCCGGAAGAAGCGGTGGGGCATGATACGCAGTATTTT.

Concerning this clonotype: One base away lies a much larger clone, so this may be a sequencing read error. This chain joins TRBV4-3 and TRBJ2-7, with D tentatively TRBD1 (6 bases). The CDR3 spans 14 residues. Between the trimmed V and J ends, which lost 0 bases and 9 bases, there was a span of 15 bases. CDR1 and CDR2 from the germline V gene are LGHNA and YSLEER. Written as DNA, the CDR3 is TGCGCCAGCAGCCAAGACACAGGGTTCGGCGCGCAGTACTTC. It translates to CASSQDTGFGAQYF.

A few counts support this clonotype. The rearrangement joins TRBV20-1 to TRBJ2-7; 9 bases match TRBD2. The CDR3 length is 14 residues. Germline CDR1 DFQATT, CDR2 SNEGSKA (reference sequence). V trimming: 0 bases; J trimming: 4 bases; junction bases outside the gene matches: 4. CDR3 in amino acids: CSARDLREGYEQYF. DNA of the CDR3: TGCAGTGCTAGAGATTTGCGGGAGGGGTACGAGCAGTACTTC.